This T cell receptor beta chain was identified in a study of T cells after yellow fever vaccination. Study results and caveats: Shared CD4/CD8 clonotypes were a small share, likely from convergent recombination. The presence of abundant clonotypes contaminating from the bulk population was possible in FACS-sorted repertoires.

In TCRdb, the 5' RACE reads were re-called with MiXCR into one record per CDR3 protein. The table lists about 550,000 distinct CDR3 sequences, 15% to 20% of them singletons, with roughly an eighth in the top ten. Concerning this clonotype: The antigen is unknown.

This CDR3 contains 14 residues. In germline, CDR1 is SGHRS, CDR2 YFSETQ. Trimming removed 0 bases from V and 5 bases from J, with 9 bases in between. This sample comprised PBMCs, obtained 15 days after the yellow fever booster vaccination. This receptor was identified in a man aged 25-45 years who received the YFV17D yellow fever vaccine. The genes are TRBV5-1 and TRBJ2-1; D is unclear. As DNA, the CDR3 is TGCGCCAGCAGCTTGGATGGGGTTGACAATGAGCAGTTCTTC. Translation: CASSLDGVDNEQFF.